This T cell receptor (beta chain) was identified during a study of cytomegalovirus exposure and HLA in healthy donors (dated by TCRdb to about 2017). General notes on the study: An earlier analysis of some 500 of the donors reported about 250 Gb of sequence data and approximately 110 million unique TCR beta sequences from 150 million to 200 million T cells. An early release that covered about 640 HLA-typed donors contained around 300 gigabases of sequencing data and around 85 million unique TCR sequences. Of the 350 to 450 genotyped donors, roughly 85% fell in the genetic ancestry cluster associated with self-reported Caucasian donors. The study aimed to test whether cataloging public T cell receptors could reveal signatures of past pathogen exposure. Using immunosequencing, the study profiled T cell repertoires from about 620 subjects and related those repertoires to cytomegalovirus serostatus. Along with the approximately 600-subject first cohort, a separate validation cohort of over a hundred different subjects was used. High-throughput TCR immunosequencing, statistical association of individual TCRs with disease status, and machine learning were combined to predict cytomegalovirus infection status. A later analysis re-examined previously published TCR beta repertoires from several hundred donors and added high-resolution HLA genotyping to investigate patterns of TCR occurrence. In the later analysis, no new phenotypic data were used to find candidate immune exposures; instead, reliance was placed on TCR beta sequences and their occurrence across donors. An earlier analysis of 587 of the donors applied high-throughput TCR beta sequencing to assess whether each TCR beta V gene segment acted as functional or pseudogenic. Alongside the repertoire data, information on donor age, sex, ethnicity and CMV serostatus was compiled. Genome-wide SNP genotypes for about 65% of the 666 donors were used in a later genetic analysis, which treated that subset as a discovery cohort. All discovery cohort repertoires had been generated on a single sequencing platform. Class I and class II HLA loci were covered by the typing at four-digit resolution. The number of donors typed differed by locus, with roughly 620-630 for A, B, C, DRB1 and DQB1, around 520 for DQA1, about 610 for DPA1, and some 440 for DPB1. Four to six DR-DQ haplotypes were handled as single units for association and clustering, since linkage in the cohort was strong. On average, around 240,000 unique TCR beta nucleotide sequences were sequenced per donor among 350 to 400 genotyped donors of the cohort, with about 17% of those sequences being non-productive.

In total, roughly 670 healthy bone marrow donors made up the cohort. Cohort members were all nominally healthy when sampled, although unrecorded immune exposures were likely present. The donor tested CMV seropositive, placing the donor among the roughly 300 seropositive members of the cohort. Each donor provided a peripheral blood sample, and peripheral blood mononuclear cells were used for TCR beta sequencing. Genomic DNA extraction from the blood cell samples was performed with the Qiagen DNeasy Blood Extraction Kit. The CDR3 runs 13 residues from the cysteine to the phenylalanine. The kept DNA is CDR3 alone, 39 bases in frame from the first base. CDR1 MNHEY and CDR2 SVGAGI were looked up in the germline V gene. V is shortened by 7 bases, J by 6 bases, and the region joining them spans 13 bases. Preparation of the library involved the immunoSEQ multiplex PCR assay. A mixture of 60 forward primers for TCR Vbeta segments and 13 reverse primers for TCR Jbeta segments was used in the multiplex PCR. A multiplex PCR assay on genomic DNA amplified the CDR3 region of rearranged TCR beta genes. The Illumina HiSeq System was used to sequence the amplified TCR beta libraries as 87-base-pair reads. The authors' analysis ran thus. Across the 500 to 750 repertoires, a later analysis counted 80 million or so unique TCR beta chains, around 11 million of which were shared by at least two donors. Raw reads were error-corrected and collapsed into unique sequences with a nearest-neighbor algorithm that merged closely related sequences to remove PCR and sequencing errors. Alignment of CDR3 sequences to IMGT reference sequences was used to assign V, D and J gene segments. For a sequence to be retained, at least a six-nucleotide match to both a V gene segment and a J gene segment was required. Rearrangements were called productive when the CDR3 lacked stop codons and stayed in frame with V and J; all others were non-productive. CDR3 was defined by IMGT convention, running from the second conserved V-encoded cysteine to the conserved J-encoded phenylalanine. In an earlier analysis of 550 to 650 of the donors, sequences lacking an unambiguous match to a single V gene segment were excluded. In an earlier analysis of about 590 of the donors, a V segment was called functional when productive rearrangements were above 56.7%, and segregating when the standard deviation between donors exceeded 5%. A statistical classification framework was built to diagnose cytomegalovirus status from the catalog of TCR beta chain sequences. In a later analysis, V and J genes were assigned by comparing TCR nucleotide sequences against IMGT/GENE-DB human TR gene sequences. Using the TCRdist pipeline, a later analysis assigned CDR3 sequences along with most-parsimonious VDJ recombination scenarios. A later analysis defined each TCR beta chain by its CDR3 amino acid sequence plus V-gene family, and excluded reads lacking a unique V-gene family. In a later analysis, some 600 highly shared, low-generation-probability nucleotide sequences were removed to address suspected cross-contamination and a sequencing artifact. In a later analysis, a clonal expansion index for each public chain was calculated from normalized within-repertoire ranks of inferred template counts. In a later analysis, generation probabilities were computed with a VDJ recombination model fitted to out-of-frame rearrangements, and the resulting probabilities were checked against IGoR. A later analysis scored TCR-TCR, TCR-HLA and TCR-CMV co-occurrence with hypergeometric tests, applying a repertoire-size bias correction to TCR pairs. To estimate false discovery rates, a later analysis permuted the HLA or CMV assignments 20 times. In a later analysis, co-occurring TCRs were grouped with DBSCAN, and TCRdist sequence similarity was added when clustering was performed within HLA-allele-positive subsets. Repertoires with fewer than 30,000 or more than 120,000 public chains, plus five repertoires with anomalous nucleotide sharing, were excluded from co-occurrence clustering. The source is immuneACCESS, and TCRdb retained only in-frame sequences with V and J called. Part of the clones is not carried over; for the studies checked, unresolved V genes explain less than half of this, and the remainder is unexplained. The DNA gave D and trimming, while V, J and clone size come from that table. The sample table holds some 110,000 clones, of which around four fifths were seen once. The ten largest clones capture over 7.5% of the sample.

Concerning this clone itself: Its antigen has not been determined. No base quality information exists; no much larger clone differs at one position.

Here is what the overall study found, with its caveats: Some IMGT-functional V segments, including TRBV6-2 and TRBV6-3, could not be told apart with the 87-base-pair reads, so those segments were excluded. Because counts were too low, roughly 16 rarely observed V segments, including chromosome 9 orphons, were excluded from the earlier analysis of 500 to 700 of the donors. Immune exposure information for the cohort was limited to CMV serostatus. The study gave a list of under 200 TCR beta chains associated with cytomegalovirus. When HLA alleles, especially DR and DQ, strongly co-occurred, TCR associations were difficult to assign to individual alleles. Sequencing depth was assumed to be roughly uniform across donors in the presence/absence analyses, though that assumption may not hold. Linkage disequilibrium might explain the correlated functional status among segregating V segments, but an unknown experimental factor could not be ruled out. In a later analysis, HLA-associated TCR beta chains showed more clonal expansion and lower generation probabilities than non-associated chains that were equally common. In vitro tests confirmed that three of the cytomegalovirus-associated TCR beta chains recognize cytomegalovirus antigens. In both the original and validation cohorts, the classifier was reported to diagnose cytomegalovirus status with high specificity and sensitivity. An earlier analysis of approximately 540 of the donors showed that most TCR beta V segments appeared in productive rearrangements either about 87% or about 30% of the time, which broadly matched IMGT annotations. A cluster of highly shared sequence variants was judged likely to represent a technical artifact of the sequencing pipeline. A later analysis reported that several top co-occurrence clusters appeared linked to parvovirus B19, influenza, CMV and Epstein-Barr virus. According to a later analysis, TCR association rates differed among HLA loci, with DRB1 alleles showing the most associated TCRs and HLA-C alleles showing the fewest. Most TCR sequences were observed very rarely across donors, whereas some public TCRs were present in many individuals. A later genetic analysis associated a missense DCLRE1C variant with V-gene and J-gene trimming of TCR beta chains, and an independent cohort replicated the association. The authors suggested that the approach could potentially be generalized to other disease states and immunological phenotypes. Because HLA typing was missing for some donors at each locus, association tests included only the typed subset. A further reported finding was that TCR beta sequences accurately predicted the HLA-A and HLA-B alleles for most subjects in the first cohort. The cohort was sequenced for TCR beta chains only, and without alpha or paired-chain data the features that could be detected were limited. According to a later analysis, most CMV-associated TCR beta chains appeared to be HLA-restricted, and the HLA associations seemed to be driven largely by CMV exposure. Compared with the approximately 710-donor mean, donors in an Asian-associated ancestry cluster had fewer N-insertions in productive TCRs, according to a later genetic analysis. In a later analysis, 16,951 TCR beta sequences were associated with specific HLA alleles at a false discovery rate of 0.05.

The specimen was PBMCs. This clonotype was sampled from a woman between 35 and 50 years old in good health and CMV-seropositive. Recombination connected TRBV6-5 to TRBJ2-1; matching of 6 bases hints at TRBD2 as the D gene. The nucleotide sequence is TGTGCCAGCACTGGGACTTACCCCAATGAGCAGTTCTTC. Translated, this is CASTGTYPNEQFF.